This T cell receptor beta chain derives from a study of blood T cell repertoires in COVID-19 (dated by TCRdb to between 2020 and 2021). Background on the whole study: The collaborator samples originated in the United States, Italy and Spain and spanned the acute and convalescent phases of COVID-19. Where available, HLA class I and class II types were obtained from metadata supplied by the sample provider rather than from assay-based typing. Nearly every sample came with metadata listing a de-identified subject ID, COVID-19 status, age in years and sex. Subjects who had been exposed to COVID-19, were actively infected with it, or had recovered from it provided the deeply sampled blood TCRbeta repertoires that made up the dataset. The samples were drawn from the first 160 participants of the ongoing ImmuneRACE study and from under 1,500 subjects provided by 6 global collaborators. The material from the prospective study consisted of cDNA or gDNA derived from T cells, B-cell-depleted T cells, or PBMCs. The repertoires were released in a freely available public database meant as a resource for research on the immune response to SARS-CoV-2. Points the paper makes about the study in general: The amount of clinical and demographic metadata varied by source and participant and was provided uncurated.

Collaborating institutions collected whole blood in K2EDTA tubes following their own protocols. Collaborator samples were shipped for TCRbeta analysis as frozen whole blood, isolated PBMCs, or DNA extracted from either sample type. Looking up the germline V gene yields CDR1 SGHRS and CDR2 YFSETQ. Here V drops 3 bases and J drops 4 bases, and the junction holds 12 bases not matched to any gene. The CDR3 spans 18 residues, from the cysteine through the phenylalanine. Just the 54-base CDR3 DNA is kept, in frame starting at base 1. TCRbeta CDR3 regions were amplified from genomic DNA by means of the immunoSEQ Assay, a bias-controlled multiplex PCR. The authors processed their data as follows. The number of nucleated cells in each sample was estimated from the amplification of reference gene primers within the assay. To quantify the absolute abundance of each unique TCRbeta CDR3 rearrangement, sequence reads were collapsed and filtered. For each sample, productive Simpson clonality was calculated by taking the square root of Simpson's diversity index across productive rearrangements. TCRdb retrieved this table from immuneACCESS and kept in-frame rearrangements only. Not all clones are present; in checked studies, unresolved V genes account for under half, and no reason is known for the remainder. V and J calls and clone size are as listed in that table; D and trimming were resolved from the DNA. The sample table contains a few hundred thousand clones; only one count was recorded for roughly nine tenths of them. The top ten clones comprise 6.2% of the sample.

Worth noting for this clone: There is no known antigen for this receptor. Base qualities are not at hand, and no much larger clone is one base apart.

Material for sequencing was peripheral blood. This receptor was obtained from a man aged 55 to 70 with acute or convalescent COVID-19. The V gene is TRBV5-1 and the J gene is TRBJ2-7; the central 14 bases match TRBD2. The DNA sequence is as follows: TGCGCCAGCAGCTATCACGGGACTAGCGGGAGTTCAGTGTACGAGCAGTACTTC. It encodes CASSYHGTSGSSVYEQYF.